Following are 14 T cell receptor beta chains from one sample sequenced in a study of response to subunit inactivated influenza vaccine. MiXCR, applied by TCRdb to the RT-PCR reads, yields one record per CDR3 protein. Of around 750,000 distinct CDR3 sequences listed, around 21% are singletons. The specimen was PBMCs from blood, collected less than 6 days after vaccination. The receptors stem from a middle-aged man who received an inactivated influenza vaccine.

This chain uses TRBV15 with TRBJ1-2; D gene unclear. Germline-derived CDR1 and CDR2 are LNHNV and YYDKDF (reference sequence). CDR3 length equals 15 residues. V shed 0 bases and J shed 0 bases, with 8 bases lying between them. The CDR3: CATSRDITSNYGYTF. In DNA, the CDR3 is TGTGCCACCAGCAGAGACATCACATCTAACTATGGCTACACCTTC.

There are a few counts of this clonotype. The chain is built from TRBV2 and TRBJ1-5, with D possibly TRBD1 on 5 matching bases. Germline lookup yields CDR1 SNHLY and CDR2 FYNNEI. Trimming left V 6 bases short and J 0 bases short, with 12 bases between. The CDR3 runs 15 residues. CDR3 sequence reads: CASRRTPYSNQPQHF. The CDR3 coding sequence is TGTGCCAGCAGAAGGACACCATATAGCAATCAGCCCCAGCATTTT.

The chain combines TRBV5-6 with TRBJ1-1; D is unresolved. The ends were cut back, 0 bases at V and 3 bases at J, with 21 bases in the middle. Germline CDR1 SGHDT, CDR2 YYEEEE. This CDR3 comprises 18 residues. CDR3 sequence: CASSLGPGGRPRDTEAFF. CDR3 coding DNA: TGTGCCAGCAGCTTGGGCCCGGGAGGGCGGCCGCGGGACACTGAAGCTTTCTTT.

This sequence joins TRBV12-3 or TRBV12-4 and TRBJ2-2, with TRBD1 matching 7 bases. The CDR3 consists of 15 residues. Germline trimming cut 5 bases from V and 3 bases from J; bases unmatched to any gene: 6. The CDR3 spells CASSARDRDTGELFF. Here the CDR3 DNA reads TGTGCCAGCAGTGCACGCGACAGGGACACCGGGGAGCTGTTTTTT.

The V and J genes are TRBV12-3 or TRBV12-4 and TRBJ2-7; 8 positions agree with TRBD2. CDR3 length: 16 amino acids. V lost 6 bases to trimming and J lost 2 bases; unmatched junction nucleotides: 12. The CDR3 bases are TGTGCCAGCAGCTACCGAGGTGCGGGAGGTACCTACGAGCAGTACTTC. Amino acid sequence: CASSYRGAGGTYEQYF.

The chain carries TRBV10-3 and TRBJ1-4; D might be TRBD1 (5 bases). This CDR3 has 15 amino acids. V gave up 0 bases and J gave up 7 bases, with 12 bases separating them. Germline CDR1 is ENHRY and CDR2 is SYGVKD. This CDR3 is CAISESRQGSEKLFF. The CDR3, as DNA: TGTGCCATCAGTGAGTCGAGGCAGGGAAGTGAAAAACTGTTTTTT.

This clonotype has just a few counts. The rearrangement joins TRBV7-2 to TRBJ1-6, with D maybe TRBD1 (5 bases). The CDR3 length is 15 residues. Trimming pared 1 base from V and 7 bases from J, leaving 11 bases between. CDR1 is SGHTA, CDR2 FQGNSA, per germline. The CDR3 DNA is TGTGCCAGCAGCTTAGTCTGGGAGGGGAATTCACCCCTCCACTTT. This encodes CASSLVWEGNSPLHF.

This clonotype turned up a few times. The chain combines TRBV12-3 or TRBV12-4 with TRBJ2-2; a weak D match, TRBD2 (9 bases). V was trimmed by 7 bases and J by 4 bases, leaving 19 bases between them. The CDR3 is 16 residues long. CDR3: CASKLASGTGTGELFF. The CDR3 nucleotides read TGTGCCAGCAAGCTCGCTAGCGGGACAGGCACCGGGGAGCTGTTTTTT.

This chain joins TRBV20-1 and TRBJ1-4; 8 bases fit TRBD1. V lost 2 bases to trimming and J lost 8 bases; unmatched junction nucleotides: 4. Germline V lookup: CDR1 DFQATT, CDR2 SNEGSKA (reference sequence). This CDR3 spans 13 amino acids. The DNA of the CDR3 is TGCAGTGCTAGACAGGGGGCGCGGGAAAAACTGTTTTTT. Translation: CSARQGAREKLFF.

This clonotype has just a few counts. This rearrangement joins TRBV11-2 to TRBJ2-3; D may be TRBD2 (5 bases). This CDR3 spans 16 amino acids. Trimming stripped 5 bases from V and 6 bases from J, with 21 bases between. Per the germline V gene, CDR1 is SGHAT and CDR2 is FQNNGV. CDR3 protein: CASSGGKGLFPDTQYF. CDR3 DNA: TGTGCCAGCAGCGGAGGAAAAGGGCTTTTTCCCGATACGCAGTATTTT.

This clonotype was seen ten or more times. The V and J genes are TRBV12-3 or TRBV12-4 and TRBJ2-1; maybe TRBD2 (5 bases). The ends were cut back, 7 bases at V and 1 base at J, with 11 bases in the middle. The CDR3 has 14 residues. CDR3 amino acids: CASTLEGSYNEQFF. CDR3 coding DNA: TGTGCCAGCACCCTTGAGGGTTCCTACAATGAGCAGTTCTTC.

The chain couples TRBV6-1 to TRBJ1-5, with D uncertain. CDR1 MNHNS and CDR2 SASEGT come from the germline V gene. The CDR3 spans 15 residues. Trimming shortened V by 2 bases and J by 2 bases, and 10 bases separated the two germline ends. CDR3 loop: CASSEIGQGNQPQHF. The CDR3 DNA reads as TGTGCCAGCAGTGAAATAGGCCAGGGCAATCAGCCCCAGCATTTT.

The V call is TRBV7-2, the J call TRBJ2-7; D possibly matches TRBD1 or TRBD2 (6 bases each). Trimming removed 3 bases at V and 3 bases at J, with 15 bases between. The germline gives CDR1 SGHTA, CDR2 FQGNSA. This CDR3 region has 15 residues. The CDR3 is CASSFGGGPIYEQYF. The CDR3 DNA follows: TGTGCCAGCAGCTTCGGGGGCGGACCTATCTACGAGCAGTACTTC.

The CDR3 DNA sequence: TGTGCCAGCAGCCTCAGGGACAGGGGATTTCAAAACATTCAGTACTTC. Translating gives CASSLRDRGFQNIQYF. The chain employs TRBV7-2 and TRBJ2-4; TRBD1 agrees at 10 bases. The CDR3 loop spans 16 amino acids. Germline V gives CDR1 SGHTA, CDR2 FQGNSA. V shed 5 bases, J shed 5 bases, and the junction held 9 bases outside the gene matches.